This section outlines one T cell receptor beta chain sequence together with its context. The antigen remains undetermined. The record originates from a study of regulatory dendritic cells for organ transplantation. Study-level background: Regulatory dendritic cells came from monocytes given vitamin D3 and IL-10.

Study-level points and caveats: Alloreactive memory CD8+ T cell pools varied considerably between individuals.

CFSE-labeled sorted T cells met regulatory or mature dendritic cells for over 4 days. Naive CD45RA+ and memory CD45RO+ CD4+ or CD8+ T cells were FACS-sorted. The table came from immunoSEQ multiplex PCR; TCRdb's copy has only in-frame clones and leaves some out. Seen here are over 10,000 clones, around nine tenths observed once, and the top ten hold about 0.21%. Sequencing input: naive CD8+ T cells from blood cultured with regulatory dendritic cells. As for subset: CD45RA+ naive T cells. The clonotype comes from a human donor in good health.

CDR3 sequence: CASSQDPSHSNSGANVLTF. CDR3 bases: TGTGCCAGCAGCCAAGATCCGAGCCATTCGAACTCTGGGGCCAACGTCCTGACTTTC. V usage is TRBV4-2 and J usage is TRBJ2-6, with no clear D. The V and J ends lost 0 bases and 0 bases respectively, with 15 bases between them. CDR3 length: 19 residues. The V gene's germline CDR1 is LGHNA and CDR2 YNFKEQ.